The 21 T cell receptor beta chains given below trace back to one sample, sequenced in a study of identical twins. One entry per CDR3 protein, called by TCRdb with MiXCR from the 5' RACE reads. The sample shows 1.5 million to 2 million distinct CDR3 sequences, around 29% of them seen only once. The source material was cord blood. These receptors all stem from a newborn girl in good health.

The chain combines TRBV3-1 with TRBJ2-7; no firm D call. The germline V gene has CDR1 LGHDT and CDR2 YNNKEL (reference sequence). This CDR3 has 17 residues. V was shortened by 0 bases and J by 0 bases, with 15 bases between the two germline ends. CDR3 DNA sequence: TGTGCCAGCAGCCAAGATTCGATAGCCTTAAGCTCCTACGAGCAGTACTTC. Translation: CASSQDSIALSSYEQYF.

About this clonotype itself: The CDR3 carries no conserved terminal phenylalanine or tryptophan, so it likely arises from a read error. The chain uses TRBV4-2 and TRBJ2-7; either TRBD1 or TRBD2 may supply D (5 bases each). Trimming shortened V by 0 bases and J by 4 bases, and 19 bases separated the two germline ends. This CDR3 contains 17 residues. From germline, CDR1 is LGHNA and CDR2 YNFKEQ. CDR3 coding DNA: TGTGCCAGCAGCCAAGAGGGCTGGGGACGGAGCTTTTACGAGCAGTACTTG. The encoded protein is CASSQEGWGRSFYEQYL.

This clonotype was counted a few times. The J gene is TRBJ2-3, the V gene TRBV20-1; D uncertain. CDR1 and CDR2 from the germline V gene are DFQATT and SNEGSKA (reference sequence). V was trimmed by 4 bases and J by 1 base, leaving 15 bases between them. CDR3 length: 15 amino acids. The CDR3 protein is CSAIGWVRGTDTQYF. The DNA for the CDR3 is TGCAGTGCTATAGGATGGGTACGTGGCACAGATACGCAGTATTTT.

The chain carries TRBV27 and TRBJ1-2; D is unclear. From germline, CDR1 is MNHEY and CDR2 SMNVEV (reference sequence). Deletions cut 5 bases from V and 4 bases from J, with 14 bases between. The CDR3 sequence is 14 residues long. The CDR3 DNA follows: TGTGCCAGCAGTCCCGGGCCCCCCGGCTATGGCTACACCTTC. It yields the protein CASSPGPPGYGYTF.

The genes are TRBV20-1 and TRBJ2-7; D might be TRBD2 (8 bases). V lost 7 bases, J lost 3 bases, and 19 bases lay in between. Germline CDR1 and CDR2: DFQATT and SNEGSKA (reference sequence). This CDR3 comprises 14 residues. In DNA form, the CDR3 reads TGCAGTGTCGGGAGGGGGCCCATGGGCTACGAGCAGTACTTC. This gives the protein CSVGRGPMGYEQYF.

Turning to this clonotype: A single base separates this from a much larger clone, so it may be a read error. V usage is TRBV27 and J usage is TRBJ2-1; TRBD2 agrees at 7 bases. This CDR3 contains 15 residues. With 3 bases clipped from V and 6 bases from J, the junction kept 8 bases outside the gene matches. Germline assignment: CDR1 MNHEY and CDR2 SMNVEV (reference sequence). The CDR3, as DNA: TGTGCCAGCAGTTTGAGGGACTACCCCTGCAATGAGCAGTTCTTC. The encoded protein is CASSLRDYPCNEQFF.

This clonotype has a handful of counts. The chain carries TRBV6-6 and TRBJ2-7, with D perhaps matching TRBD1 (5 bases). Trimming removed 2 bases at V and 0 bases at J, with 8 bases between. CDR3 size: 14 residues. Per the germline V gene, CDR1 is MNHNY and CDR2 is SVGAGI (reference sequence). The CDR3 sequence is CASSYRQLSYEQYF. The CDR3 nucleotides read TGTGCCAGCAGTTACAGACAGCTCTCCTACGAGCAGTACTTC.

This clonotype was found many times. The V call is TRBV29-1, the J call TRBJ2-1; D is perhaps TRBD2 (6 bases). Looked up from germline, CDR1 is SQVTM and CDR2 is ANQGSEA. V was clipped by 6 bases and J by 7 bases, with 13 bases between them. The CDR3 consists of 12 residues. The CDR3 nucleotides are TGCAGCGTCCCCCCTGGGGGGAATGAGCAGTTCTTC. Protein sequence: CSVPPGGNEQFF.

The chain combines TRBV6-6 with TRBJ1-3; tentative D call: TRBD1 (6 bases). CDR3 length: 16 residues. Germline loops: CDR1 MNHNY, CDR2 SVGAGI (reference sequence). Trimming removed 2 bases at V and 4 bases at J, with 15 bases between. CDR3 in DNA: TGTGCCAGCAGTTACGGGGGGCAGGGCTGGGGAAACACCATATATTTT. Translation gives CASSYGGQGWGNTIYF.

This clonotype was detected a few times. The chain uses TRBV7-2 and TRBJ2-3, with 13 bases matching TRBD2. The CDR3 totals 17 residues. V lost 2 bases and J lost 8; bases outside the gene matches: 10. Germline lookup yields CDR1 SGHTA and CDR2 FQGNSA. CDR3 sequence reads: CASSLPLTSGGGGTQYF. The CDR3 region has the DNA TGTGCCAGCAGCTTACCGCTAACTAGCGGGGGGGGTGGTACGCAGTATTTT.

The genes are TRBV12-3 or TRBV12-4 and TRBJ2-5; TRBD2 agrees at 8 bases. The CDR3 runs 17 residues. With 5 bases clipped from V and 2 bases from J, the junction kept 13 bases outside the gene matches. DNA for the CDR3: TGTGCCAGCAGTCTGTACGGGGGGGCCGTTTATCAAGAGACCCAGTACTTC. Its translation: CASSLYGGAVYQETQYF.

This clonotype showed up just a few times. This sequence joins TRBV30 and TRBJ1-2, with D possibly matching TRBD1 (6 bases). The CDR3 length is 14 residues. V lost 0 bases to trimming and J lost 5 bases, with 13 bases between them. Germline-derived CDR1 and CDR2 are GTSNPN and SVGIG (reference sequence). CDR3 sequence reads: CAWSVIGQKYGYTF. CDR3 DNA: TGTGCCTGGAGTGTAATCGGACAGAAATATGGCTACACCTTC.

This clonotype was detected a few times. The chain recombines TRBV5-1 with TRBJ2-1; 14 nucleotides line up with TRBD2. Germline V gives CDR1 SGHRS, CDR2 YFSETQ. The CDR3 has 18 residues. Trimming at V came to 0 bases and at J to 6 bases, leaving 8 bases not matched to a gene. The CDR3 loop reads CASSLAGTSGRGANEQFF. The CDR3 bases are TGCGCCAGCAGCTTGGCTGGGACTAGCGGGAGAGGAGCCAATGAGCAGTTCTTC.

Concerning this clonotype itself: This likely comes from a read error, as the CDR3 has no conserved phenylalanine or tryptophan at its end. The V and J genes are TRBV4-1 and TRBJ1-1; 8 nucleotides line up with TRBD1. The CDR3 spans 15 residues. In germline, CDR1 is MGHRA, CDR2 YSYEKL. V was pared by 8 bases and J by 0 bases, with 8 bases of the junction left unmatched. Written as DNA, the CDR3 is TGCGCCAGCGGAAAGACAGGGGTTATGAACACTGAAGCTTTCTAT. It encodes CASGKTGVMNTEAFY.

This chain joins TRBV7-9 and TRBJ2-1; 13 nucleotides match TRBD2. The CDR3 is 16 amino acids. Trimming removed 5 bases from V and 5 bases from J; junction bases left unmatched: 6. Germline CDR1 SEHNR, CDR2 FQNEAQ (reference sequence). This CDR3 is CASSAQLAGGNNEQFF. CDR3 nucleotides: TGTGCCAGCAGCGCCCAACTAGCGGGAGGGAACAATGAGCAGTTCTTC.

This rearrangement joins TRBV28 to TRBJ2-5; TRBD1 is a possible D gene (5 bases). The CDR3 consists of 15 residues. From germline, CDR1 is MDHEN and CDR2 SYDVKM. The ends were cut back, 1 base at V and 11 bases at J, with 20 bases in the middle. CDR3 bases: TGTGCCAGCAGTTTATCGCCAGGGCGGCACAATGAGCAGTACTTC. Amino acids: CASSLSPGRHNEQYF.

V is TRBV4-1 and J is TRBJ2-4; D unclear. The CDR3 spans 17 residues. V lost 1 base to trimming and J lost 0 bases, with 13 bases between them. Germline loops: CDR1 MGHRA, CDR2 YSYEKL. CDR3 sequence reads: CASSQGHGSLAKNIQYF. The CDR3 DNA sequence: TGCGCCAGCAGCCAAGGGCACGGTTCACTAGCCAAAAACATTCAGTACTTC.

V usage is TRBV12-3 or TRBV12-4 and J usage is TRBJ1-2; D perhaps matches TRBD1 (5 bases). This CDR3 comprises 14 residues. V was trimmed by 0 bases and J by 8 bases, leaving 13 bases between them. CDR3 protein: CASSLAPRGKGYTF. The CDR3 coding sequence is TGTGCCAGCAGTTTAGCGCCAAGGGGAAAGGGCTACACCTTC.

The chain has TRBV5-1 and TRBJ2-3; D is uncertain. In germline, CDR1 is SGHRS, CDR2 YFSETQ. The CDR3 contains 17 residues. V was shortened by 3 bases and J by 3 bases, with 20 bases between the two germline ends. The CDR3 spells CASSSQKVPRFTDTQYF. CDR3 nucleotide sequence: TGCGCCAGCAGCTCTCAGAAGGTCCCACGATTTACAGATACGCAGTATTTT.

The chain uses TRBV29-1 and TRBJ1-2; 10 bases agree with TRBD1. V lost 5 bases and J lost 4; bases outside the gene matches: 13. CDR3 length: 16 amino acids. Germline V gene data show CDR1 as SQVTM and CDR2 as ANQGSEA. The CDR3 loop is CSVPKGGTGVSYGYTF. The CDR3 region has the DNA TGCAGCGTTCCTAAAGGGGGGACAGGGGTGAGCTATGGCTACACCTTC.

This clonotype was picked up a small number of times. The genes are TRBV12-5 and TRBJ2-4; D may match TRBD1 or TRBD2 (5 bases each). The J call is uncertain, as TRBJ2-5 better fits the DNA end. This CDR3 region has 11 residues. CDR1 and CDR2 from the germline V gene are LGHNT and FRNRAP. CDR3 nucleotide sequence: TGTGCTAGTGGTTGGGGGGAGACCCAGTACTTC. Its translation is CASGWGETQYF.